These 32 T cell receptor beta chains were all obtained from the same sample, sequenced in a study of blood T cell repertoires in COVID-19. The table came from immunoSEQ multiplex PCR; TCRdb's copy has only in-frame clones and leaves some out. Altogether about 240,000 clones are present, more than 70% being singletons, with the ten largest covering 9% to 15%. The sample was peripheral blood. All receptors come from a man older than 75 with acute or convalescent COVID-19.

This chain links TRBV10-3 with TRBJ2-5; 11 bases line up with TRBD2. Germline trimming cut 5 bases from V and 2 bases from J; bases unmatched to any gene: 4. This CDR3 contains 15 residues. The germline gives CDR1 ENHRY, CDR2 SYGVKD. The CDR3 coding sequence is TGTGCCATCAGTCAGACTAGCGGGGCACAAGAGACCCAGTACTTC. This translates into CAISQTSGAQETQYF.

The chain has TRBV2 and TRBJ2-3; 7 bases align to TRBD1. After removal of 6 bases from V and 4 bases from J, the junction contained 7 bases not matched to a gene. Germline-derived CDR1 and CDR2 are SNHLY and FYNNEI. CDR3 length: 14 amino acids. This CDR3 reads CASRTGSVADTQYF. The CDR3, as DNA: TGTGCCAGCAGGACAGGGTCAGTGGCAGATACGCAGTATTTT.

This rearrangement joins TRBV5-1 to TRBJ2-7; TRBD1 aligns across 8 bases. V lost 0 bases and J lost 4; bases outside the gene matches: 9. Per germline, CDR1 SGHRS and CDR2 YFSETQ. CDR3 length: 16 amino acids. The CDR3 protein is CASSLATGQGTYEQYF. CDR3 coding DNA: TGCGCCAGCAGCTTGGCCACCGGACAGGGAACTTACGAGCAGTACTTC.

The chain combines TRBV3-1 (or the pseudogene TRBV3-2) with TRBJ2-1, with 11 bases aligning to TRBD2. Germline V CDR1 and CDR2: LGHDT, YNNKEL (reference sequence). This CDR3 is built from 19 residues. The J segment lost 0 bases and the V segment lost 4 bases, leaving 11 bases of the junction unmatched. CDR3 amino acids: CASSRPPGLAESSYNEQFF. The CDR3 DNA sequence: TGTGCCAGCAGCCGCCCGCCGGGACTAGCGGAAAGCTCCTACAATGAGCAGTTCTTC.

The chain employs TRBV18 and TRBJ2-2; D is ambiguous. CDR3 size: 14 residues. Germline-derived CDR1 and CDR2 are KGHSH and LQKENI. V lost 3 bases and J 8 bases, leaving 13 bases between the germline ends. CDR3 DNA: TGTGCCAGCTCACCGAGGTTACTCCCTGGGGAGCTGTTTTTT. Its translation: CASSPRLLPGELFF.

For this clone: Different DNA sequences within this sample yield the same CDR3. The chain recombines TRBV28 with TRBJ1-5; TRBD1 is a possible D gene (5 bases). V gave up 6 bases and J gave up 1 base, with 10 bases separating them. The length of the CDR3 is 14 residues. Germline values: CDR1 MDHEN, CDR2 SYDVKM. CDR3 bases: TGTGCCAGCAGGCCCGGGGGAAGCAATCAGCCCCAGCATTTT. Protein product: CASRPGGSNQPQHF.

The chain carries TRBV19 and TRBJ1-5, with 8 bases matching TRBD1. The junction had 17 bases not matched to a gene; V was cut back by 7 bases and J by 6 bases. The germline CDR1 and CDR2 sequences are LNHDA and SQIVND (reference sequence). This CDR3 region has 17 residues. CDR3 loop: CASTLHEGDRRSQPQHF. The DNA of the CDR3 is TGTGCCAGTACCCTTCACGAGGGGGACAGGAGATCTCAGCCCCAGCATTTT.

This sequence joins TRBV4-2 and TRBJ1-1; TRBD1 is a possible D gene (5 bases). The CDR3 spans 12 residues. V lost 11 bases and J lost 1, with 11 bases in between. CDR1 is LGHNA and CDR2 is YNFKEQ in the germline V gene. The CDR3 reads CASRGQNTEAFF. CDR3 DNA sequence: TGTGCCTCCCGAGGACAGAACACTGAAGCTTTCTTT.

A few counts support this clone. The CDR3 region is CASSDPRGGTNEQFF. The CDR3 nucleotides are TGTGCCAGCAGCGACCCGAGGGGGGGCACGAATGAGCAGTTCTTC. The V call is TRBV7-2, the J call TRBJ2-1, with D tentatively TRBD2 (7 bases). Trimming took off 5 bases at V and 7 bases at J, with 18 bases between the two ends. The CDR3 sequence is 15 residues long. The germline V gene has CDR1 SGHTA and CDR2 FQGNSA.

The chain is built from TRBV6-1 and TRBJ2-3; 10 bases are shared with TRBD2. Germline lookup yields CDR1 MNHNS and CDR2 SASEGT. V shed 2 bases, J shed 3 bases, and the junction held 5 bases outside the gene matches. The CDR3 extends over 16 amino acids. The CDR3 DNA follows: TGTGCCAGCAGTGAAAGTGCTAGCGGGGGAACAGATACGCAGTATTTT. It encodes CASSESASGGTDTQYF.

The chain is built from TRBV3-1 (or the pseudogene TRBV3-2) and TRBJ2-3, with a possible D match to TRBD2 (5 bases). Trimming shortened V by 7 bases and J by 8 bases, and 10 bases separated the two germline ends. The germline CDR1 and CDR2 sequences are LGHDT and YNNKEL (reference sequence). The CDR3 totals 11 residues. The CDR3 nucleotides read TGTGCCAGCACCTCCGGAGGTACGCAGTATTTT. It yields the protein CASTSGGTQYF.

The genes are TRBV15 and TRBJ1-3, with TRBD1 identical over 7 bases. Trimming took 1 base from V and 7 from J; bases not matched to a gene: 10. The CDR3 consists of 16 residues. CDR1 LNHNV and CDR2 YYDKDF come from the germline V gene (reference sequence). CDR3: CATSRGGATGFNTIYF. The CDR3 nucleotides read TGTGCCACCAGCAGAGGAGGAGCGACAGGGTTTAACACCATATATTTT. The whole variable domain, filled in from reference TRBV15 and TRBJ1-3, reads DAMVIQNPRYQVTQFGKPVTLSCSQTLNHNVMYWYQQKSSQAPKLLFHYYDKDFNNEADTPDNFQSRRPNTSFCFLDIRSPGLGDTAMYLCATSRGGATGFNTIYFGEGSWLTVV.

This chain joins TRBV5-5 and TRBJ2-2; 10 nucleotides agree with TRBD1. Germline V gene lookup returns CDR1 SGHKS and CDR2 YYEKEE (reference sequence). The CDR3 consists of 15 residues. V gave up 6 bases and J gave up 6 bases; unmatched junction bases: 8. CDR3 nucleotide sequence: TGTGCCAGCACCGTTGGACAGGGGGTACCCGGGGAGCTGTTTTTT. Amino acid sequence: CASTVGQGVPGELFF.

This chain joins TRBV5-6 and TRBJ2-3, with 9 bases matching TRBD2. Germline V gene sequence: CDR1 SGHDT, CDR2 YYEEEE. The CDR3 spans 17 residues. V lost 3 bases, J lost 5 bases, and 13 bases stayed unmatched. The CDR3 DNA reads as TGTGCCAGCAGCTGGGGGGGGCCAGCGGGGGGCCGAGATACGCAGTATTTT. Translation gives CASSWGGPAGGRDTQYF.

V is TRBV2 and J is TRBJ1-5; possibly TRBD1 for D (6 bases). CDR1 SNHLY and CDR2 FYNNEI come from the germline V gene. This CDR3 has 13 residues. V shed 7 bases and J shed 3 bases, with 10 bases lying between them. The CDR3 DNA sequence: TGTGCCAGCAAAGGACAGATCAATCAGCCCCAGCATTTT. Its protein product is CASKGQINQPQHF.

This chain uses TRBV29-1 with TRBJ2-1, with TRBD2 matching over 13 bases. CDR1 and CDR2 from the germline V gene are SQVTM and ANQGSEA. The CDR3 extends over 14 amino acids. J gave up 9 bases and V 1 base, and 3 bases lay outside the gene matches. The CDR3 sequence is CSVEGTSGRSEQFF. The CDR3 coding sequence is TGCAGCGTTGAAGGGACTAGCGGGAGAAGTGAGCAGTTCTTC.

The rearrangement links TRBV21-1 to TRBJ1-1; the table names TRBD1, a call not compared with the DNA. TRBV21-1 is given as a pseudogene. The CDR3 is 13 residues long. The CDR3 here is CASRKGPNTEAFF. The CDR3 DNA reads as TGTGCCAGCAGAAAGGGGCCCAACACTGAAGCTTTCTTT.

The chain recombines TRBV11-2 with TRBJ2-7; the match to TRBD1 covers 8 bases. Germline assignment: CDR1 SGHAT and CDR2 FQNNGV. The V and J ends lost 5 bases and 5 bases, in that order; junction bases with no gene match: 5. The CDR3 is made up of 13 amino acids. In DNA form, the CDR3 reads TGTGCCAGCAGCCCGCGGACAGGGAACGAGCAGTACTTC. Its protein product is CASSPRTGNEQYF.

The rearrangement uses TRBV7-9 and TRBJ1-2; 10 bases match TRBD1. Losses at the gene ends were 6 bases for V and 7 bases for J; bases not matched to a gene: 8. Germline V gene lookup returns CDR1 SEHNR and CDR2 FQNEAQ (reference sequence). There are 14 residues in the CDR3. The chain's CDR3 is CASSSDRGRGGYTF. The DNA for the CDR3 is TGTGCCAGCAGTTCCGACAGGGGGCGCGGTGGCTACACCTTC.

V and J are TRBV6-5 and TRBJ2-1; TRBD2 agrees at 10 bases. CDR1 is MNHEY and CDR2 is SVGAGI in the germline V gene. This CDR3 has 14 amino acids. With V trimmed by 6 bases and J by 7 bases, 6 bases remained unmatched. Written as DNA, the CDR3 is TGTGCCAGCAGCCTCGGACTAGCGGTAAATGAGCAGTTCTTC. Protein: CASSLGLAVNEQFF.

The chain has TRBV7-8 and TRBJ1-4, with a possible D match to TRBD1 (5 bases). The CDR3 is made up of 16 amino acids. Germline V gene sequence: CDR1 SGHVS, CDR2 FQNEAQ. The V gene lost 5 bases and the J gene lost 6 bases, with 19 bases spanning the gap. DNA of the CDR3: TGTGCCAGCAGCCCAGTTGTCAGGGTAGGGGATGAAAAACTGTTTTTT. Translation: CASSPVVRVGDEKLFF.

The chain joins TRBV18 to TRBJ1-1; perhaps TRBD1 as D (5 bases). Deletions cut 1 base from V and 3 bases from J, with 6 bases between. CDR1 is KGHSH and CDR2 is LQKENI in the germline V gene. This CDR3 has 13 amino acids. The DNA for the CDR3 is TGTGCCAGCTCACCACTACAGGACACTGAAGCTTTCTTT. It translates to CASSPLQDTEAFF.

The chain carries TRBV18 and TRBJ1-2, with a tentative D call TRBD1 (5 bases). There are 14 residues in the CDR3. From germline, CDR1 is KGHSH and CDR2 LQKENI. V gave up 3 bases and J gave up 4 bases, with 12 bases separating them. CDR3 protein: CASSPLTEIYGYTF. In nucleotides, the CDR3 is TGTGCCAGCTCACCCTTGACAGAGATCTATGGCTACACCTTC.

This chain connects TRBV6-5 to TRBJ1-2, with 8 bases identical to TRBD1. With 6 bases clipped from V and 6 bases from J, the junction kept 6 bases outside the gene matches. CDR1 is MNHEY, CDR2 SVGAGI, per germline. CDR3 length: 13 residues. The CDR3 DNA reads TGTGCCAGCAGATTCGGACAGGGCAATGGCTACACCTTC. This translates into CASRFGQGNGYTF.

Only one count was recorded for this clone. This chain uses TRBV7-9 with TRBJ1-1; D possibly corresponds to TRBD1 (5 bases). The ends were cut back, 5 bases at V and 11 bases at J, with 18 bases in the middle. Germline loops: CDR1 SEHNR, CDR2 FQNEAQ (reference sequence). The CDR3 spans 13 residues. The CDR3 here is CASSAGTHTEAFF. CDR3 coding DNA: TGTGCCAGCAGCGCCGGGACTCACACAGAGGCTTTCTTT.

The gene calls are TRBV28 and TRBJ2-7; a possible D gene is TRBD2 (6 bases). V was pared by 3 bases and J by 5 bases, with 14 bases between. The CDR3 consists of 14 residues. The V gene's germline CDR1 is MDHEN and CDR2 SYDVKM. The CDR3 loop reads CASSLSGRGDEQYF. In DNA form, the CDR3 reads TGTGCCAGCAGTTTGAGTGGGCGCGGGGACGAGCAGTACTTC.

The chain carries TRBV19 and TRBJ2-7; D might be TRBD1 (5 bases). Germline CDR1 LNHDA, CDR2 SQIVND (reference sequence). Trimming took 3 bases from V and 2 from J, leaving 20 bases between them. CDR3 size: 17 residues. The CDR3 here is CASSIRGQEAFPYEQYF. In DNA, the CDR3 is TGTGCCAGTAGTATTAGGGGCCAAGAGGCATTCCCCTACGAGCAGTACTTC.

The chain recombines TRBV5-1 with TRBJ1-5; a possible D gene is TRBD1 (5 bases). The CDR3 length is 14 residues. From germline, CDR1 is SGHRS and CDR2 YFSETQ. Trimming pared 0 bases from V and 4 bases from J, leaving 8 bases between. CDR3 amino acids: CASSLEGANQPQHF. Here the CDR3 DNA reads TGCGCCAGCAGCTTGGAAGGGGCGAATCAGCCCCAGCATTTT.

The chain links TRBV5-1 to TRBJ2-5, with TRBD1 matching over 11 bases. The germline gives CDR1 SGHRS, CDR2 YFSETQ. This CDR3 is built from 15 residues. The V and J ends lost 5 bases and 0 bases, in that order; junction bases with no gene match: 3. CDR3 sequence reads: CASRLDRGHQETQYF. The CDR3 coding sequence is TGCGCCAGCAGACTGGACAGGGGGCACCAAGAGACCCAGTACTTC.

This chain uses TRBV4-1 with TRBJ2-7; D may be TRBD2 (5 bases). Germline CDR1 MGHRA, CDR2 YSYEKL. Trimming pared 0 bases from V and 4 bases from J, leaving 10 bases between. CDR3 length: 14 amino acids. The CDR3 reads CASSQEEEIYEQYF. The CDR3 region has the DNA TGCGCCAGCAGCCAAGAGGAGGAGATATACGAGCAGTACTTC.

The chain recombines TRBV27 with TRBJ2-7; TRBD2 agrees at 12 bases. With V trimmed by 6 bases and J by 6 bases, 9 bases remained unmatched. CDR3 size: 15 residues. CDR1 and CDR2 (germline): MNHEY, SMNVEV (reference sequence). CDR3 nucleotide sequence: TGTGCCAGCAGACCTAGCGGGGGGGGAAATAGCGAGCAGTACTTC. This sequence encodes CASRPSGGGNSEQYF.

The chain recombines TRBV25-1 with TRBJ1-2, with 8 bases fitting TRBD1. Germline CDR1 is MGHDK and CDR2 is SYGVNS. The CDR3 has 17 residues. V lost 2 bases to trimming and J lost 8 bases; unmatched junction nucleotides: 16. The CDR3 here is CASSEEGGAGGALGYTF. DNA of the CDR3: TGTGCCAGCAGTGAAGAAGGTGGGGCAGGGGGCGCGTTGGGCTACACCTTC.